Included here is one T cell receptor beta chain sequence, with context. This sample also contains other DNA sequences that code for the same CDR3. This entry belongs to a study of blood T cell repertoires in COVID-19. Background on the study: Both acute and convalescent COVID-19 samples were obtained from the United States, Italy and Spain.

The age range of participants was about 18 to 89 years, with residence in about 25 US areas. This CDR3 has 13 residues. Between the trimmed V and J ends, which lost 2 bases and 6 bases, there was a span of 8 bases. The germline V gene has CDR1 SGHTA and CDR2 FQGNSA. Repertoires were generated with immunoSEQ multiplex PCR, while TCRdb's copy carries only in-frame clones and drops some. Of about 350,000 clones listed, less than 90% were seen once; the top ten hold under 3%. The chain joins TRBV7-2 to TRBJ1-5; D call uncertain. This TCR derives from a woman under 40 who had recovered from COVID-19. Input material: PBMCs or T cells enriched from blood (not recorded which). In DNA, the CDR3 is TGTGCCAGCAGCTTAAGACGGGGTCAGCCCCAGCATTTT. It encodes CASSLRRGQPQHF.